Below are 8 T cell receptor beta chains sequenced from a single sample in a study of post-analysis software for immune sequencing data. Study-wide findings and caveats: With TRBV5-6, TRBV5-1 and TRBV20-1 included, five TRBV segments were more frequent in patients than in controls.

Unique molecular identifiers featured in each of the TCR beta cDNA libraries. TCRdb passed the PCR reads through MiXCR, listing each CDR3 protein once. Of about 820,000 distinct CDR3 sequences in the sample, approximately 57% were seen once. Their antigens are not known. The source material was blood. These receptors were taken from a girl aged 5-17 years with multiple sclerosis.

The genes are TRBV10-3 and TRBJ2-1; D remains unclear. Germline CDR1 reads ENHRY; CDR2 reads SYGVKD. V dropped 4 bases and J dropped 6 bases, with 7 bases sitting between them. The CDR3 runs 12 residues. The CDR3 spells CAISARSNEQFF. The CDR3 nucleotides are TGTGCCATCAGTGCCAGGTCCAATGAGCAGTTCTTC.

The CDR3 coding sequence is TGTGCCAGCAAGGGGCCGAGCACAGATACGCAGTATTTT. Translation gives CASKGPSTDTQYF. The gene calls are TRBV2 and TRBJ2-3, with D tentatively TRBD1 (5 bases). V was cut by 7 bases and J by 0 bases, with 8 bases left in between. This CDR3 has 13 residues. CDR1 SNHLY and CDR2 FYNNEI come from the germline V gene. Complete variable domain (other parts from reference TRBV2 and TRBJ2-3): EPEVTQTPSHQVTQMGQEVILRCVPISNHLYFYWYRQILGQKVEFLVSFYNNEISEKSEIFDDQFSVERPDGSNFTLKIRSTKLEDSAMYFCASKGPSTDTQYFGPGTRLTVL.

The chain's CDR3 is CASSLGSYRVNTEAFF. The CDR3 bases are TGTGCCAGCAGCTTAGGGAGCTACAGGGTGAACACTGAAGCTTTCTTT. The gene calls are TRBV7-8 and TRBJ1-1, with TRBD1 as a possible D gene (6 bases). The CDR3 length is 16 residues. V was shortened by 1 base and J by 0 bases, with 12 bases between the two germline ends. Germline CDR1 reads SGHVS; CDR2 reads FQNEAQ. Combining the CDR3 with reference TRBV7-8 and TRBJ1-1 gives the whole variable domain GAGVSQSPRYKVAKRGQDVALRCDPISGHVSLFWYQQALGQGPEFLTYFQNEAQLDKSGLPSDRFFAERPEGSVSTLKIQRTQQEDSAVYLCASSLGSYRVNTEAFFGQGTRLTVV.

This clonotype was seen a handful of times. This chain joins TRBV7-2 and TRBJ2-3; 9 nucleotides line up with TRBD2. Germline CDR1 is SGHTA and CDR2 is FQGNSA. This CDR3 spans 14 amino acids. Trimming removed 10 bases from V and 3 bases from J; junction bases left unmatched: 8. CDR3: CATAAGGGTDTQYF. The DNA of the CDR3 is TGTGCCACCGCAGCGGGAGGAGGTACAGATACGCAGTATTTT.

This clonotype was recorded a few times. The chain couples TRBV29-1 to TRBJ2-1; D is uncertain. Germline V gene sequence: CDR1 SQVTM, CDR2 ANQGSEA. V was pared by 2 bases and J by 9 bases, with 17 bases between. The CDR3 runs 14 residues. CDR3 sequence (DNA): TGCAGCGTTGAATTTAGATCGGAAGGCAGTGAGCAGTTCTTC. Translating gives CSVEFRSEGSEQFF.

The chain combines TRBV3-1 with TRBJ2-1; D call uncertain. The CDR3 has 13 amino acids. The germline gives CDR1 LGHDT, CDR2 YNNKEL (reference sequence). Deletions cut 0 bases from V and 7 bases from J, with 7 bases between. CDR3: CASSQEARNEQFF. The CDR3 nucleotides are TGTGCCAGCAGCCAAGAAGCTAGGAATGAGCAGTTCTTC.

This chain joins TRBV12-3 or TRBV12-4 and TRBJ1-2; D remains ambiguous. The CDR3 extends over 16 amino acids. Deletions cut 0 bases from V and 1 base from J, with 12 bases between. CDR3 residues: CASSLARPTSNYGYTF. CDR3 bases: TGTGCCAGCAGTTTAGCGAGACCGACAAGTAACTATGGCTACACCTTC.

This rearrangement joins TRBV9 to TRBJ2-7; D is unresolved. The CDR3 extends over 14 amino acids. Germline V gene lookup returns CDR1 SGDLS and CDR2 YYNGEE. V gave up 0 bases and J gave up 3 bases, with 10 bases separating them. The CDR3 loop reads CASSVGPGNYEQYF. DNA for the CDR3: TGTGCCAGCAGCGTAGGTCCAGGCAACTACGAGCAGTACTTC.